A selection of T cell receptor beta chains follows, all from one sample in a study of T cells in Graves' hyperthyroidism and ophthalmopathy. One entry per CDR3 protein results from TCRdb running MiXCR on the multiplex PCR reads. This table has 600,000 to 900,000 distinct CDR3 sequences, about 17% appearing once. Material for sequencing was blood. All receptors come from a man aged 18 to 29 with Graves' hyperthyroidism. Both conserved end residues are part of each CDR3. Each record gives: CDR3 protein, CDR3 DNA, clone size, V gene, D gene, J gene. The D gene is left open where the match is weak. Where a row states a size, it is once, few, many or the class of an expanded clone; other rows omit it.

CDR3aa: CASSETGYSNQPQHF
CDR3nt: TGTGCCAGCAGTGAAACGGGGTATAGCAATCAGCCCCAGCATTTT
abundance: many
v_gene: TRBV2
d_gene: .
j_gene: TRBJ1-5

CDR3aa: CASRQGGGRGQPQHF
CDR3nt: TGTGCCAGCAGACAGGGGGGGGGAAGGGGACAGCCCCAGCATTTT
abundance: few
v_gene: TRBV28
d_gene: TRBD1
j_gene: TRBJ1-5

CDR3aa: CASSRAGRTYEQYF
CDR3nt: TGTGCCAGCTCCCGGGCGGGCAGAACCTACGAGCAGTACTTC
abundance: many
v_gene: TRBV18
d_gene: .
j_gene: TRBJ2-7

CDR3aa: CAWSAAGPGEQYF
CDR3nt: TGTGCCTGGAGTGCGGCAGGCCCGGGCGAGCAGTACTTC
abundance: .
v_gene: TRBV30
d_gene: .
j_gene: TRBJ2-7

CDR3aa: CASSPAVSEWSLSYEQYF
CDR3nt: TGTGCCAGCTCACCCGCGGTTAGTGAGTGGAGTCTCTCCTACGAGCAGTACTTC
abundance: few
v_gene: TRBV18
d_gene: .
j_gene: TRBJ2-7

CDR3aa: CSASYDTEAFF
CDR3nt: TGCAGTGCTAGTTATGACACTGAAGCTTTCTTT
abundance: few
v_gene: TRBV20-1
d_gene: .
j_gene: TRBJ1-1

CDR3aa: CAWRAGASYEQYF
CDR3nt: TGTGCCTGGAGAGCAGGGGCTTCCTACGAGCAGTACTTC
abundance: few
v_gene: TRBV30
d_gene: .
j_gene: TRBJ2-7

CDR3aa: CATLSGRGGIQYF
CDR3nt: TGTGCCACCCTGAGCGGGAGGGGGGGCATTCAGTACTTC
abundance: .
v_gene: TRBV28
d_gene: TRBD2
j_gene: TRBJ2-4

CDR3aa: CACSATSGSRYEQYF
CDR3nt: TGTGCCTGCAGCGCTACTAGCGGGAGTCGGTACGAGCAGTACTTC
abundance: few
v_gene: TRBV9
d_gene: TRBD2
j_gene: TRBJ2-7

CDR3aa: CASSVATGLSIGELFF
CDR3nt: TGTGCCAGCAGCGTAGCAACGGGCCTATCCATTGGGGAGCTGTTTTTT
abundance: few
v_gene: TRBV9
d_gene: .
j_gene: TRBJ2-2

CDR3aa: CSARDSSGSNNEQFF
CDR3nt: TGCAGTGCTAGAGATTCCAGCGGGAGCAACAATGAGCAGTTCTTC
abundance: few
v_gene: TRBV20-1
d_gene: TRBD2
j_gene: TRBJ2-1

CDR3aa: CASRAGSNQPQHF
CDR3nt: TGTGCCAGCAGGGCAGGGAGCAATCAGCCCCAGCATTTT
abundance: many
v_gene: TRBV2
d_gene: .
j_gene: TRBJ1-5

CDR3aa: CASSTPQGEDTGGLFF
CDR3nt: TGTGCCAGCAGCACTCCACAGGGAGAAGACACCGGGGGGCTGTTTTTT
abundance: .
v_gene: TRBV7-3
d_gene: .
j_gene: TRBJ2-2

CDR3aa: CSARDPGFRETQYF
CDR3nt: TGCAGTGCTAGAGATCCTGGCTTCCGGGAGACCCAGTACTTC
abundance: many
v_gene: TRBV20-1
d_gene: .
j_gene: TRBJ2-5

CDR3aa: CASSLRGGAFYYEQYF
CDR3nt: TGTGCCAGCAGCTTACGAGGGGGCGCCTTCTACTACGAGCAGTACTTC
abundance: many
v_gene: TRBV7-2
d_gene: TRBD1
j_gene: TRBJ2-7

CDR3aa: CSAREGTNTGELFF
CDR3nt: TGCAGTGCTAGAGAGGGCACGAACACCGGGGAGCTGTTTTTT
abundance: .
v_gene: TRBV20-1
d_gene: .
j_gene: TRBJ2-2

CDR3aa: CSVEAGTNYGYTF
CDR3nt: TGCAGCGTTGAGGCGGGAACTAACTATGGCTACACCTTC
abundance: .
v_gene: TRBV29-1
d_gene: .
j_gene: TRBJ1-2

CDR3aa: CSARDDVSLGGELFF
CDR3nt: TGCAGTGCTAGAGATGATGTTAGCCTGGGCGGGGAGCTGTTTTTT
abundance: many
v_gene: TRBV20-1
d_gene: .
j_gene: TRBJ2-2

CDR3aa: CASSSLTSGSSNEQFF
CDR3nt: TGTGCCAGCAGCTCGTTGACTAGCGGGAGTAGTAATGAGCAGTTCTTC
abundance: .
v_gene: TRBV11-2
d_gene: TRBD2
j_gene: TRBJ2-1

CDR3aa: CSAVTRNTEAFF
CDR3nt: TGCAGTGCTGTCACAAGAAACACTGAAGCTTTCTTT
abundance: many
v_gene: TRBV20-1
d_gene: .
j_gene: TRBJ1-1

CDR3aa: CSARNPLENIQYF
CDR3nt: TGCAGTGCTAGAAACCCTCTTGAAAACATTCAGTACTTC
abundance: few
v_gene: TRBV20-1
d_gene: .
j_gene: TRBJ2-4

CDR3aa: CASSIGQGPNTQYF
CDR3nt: TGTGCCAGTAGTATAGGGCAGGGACCCAATACGCAGTATTTT
abundance: .
v_gene: TRBV19
d_gene: .
j_gene: TRBJ2-3

CDR3aa: CASSLSPSGNGYEQYF
CDR3nt: TGTGCCAGCAGTCTAAGCCCTAGCGGGAATGGCTACGAGCAGTACTTC
abundance: many
v_gene: TRBV28
d_gene: TRBD2
j_gene: TRBJ2-7

CDR3aa: CASSVVGEGDTQYF
CDR3nt: TGTGCCAGCAGCGTAGTGGGCGAGGGGGATACGCAGTATTTT
abundance: few
v_gene: TRBV9
d_gene: .
j_gene: TRBJ2-3

CDR3aa: CASDPEAFF
CDR3nt: TGTGCCAGCGACCCTGAAGCTTTCTTT
abundance: few
v_gene: TRBV2
d_gene: .
j_gene: TRBJ1-1

CDR3aa: CSGARDGRYEQYF
CDR3nt: TGCAGCGGCGCCCGGGACGGCCGCTACGAGCAGTACTTC
abundance: few
v_gene: TRBV29-1
d_gene: .
j_gene: TRBJ2-7